Below, 30 T cell receptor beta chains from the same sample are listed, as sequenced in a study of technical replicates of blood from several donors. The repertoire was sequenced with immunoSEQ multiplex PCR; TCRdb's copy has only in-frame clones and lacks some. The table records under 75,000 clones, about 94% of them present only once. Source material: T cells isolated from PBMCs. Source of these receptors: a human donor in good health.

This clone was detected once. The chain recombines TRBV27 with TRBJ2-2; D is possibly TRBD1 (5 bases). Germline V CDR1 and CDR2: MNHEY, SMNVEV (reference sequence). V was clipped by 2 bases and J by 4 bases, with 11 bases between them. This CDR3 comprises 15 residues. CDR3 sequence (DNA): TGTGCCAGCAGTTTACAGGCAACAGGCACCGGGGAGCTGTTTTTT. Translating gives CASSLQATGTGELFF.

The rearrangement uses TRBV5-1 and TRBJ1-5, with TRBD1 as a possible D gene (6 bases). V was cut by 1 base and J by 7 bases, with 12 bases left in between. CDR1 SGHRS and CDR2 YFSETQ come from the germline V gene. CDR3 length: 14 residues. The CDR3 region has the DNA TGCGCCAGCAGCTTGAACAGAGGGGGACAGCCCCAGCATTTT. Its protein is CASSLNRGGQPQHF.

The rearrangement joins TRBV29-1 to TRBJ1-2; D is unresolved. The CDR3 extends over 13 amino acids. Per the germline V gene, CDR1 is SQVTM and CDR2 is ANQGSEA. V gave up 5 bases and J gave up 1 base, with 11 bases separating them. CDR3 in amino acids: CSVPGDVNYGYTF. The CDR3 nucleotides read TGCAGCGTTCCAGGCGATGTTAACTATGGCTACACCTTC. Looking up the rest from reference TRBV29-1 and TRBJ1-2 gives the full variable domain: SAVISQKPSRDICQRGTSLTIQCQVDSQVTMMFWYRQQPGQSLTLIATANQGSEATYESGFVIDKFPISRPNLTFSTLTVSNMSPEDSSIYLCSVPGDVNYGYTFGSGTRLTVV.

The V call is TRBV21-1, the J call TRBJ1-2. TRBV21-1 is designated a pseudogene. This CDR3 region has 13 residues. This CDR3 reads CASSKLRGGQGTF. The CDR3 coding sequence is TGTGCCAGCAGCAAGCTACGGGGGGGGCAAGGCACCTTC.

This clone was found once. The V and J genes are TRBV7-9 and TRBJ1-4; D gene uncertain. This CDR3 contains 15 residues. The germline CDR1 and CDR2 sequences are SEHNR and FQNEAQ (reference sequence). V gave up 2 bases and J gave up 6 bases, with 13 bases separating them. In DNA form, the CDR3 reads TGTGCCAGCAGCTTATCCGGAGACTGGGATGAAAAACTGTTTTTT. It specifies CASSLSGDWDEKLFF.

The V gene is TRBV6-5, the J gene TRBJ1-2, with 10 bases fitting TRBD1. The CDR3 is made up of 13 amino acids. V was pared by 4 bases and J by 4 bases, with 0 bases of the junction left unmatched. The V gene's germline CDR1 is MNHEY and CDR2 SVGAGI. The CDR3 is CASSWTGGYGYTF. As DNA, the CDR3 is TGTGCCAGCAGTTGGACAGGGGGCTATGGCTACACCTTC.

This clone has only one observation. The chain recombines TRBV5-6 with TRBJ1-2; 8 positions match TRBD1. V lost 5 bases, J lost 9 bases, and 9 bases stayed unmatched. Germline CDR1 is SGHDT and CDR2 is YYEEEE. There are 13 residues in the CDR3. The CDR3 sequence: CASSFGTGGSYTF. The CDR3 nucleotides are TGTGCCAGCAGTTTTGGGACAGGCGGAAGCTACACCTTC. Together with reference TRBV5-6 and TRBJ1-2, the CDR3 gives the full variable domain: DAGVTQSPTHLIKTRGQQVTLRCSPKSGHDTVSWYQQALGQGPQFIFQYYEEEERQRGNFPDRFSGHQFPNYSSELNVNALLLGDSALYLCASSFGTGGSYTFGSGTRLTVV.

The chain couples TRBV25-1 to TRBJ1-4, with 7 bases lining up with TRBD1. V gave up 3 bases and J gave up 5 bases; unmatched junction bases: 0. Germline V lookup: CDR1 MGHDK, CDR2 SYGVNS. The CDR3 consists of 13 residues. The CDR3 DNA follows: TGTGCCAGCAGTGAGGGACAGAATGAAAAACTGTTTTTT. Translation: CASSEGQNEKLFF.

V is TRBV11-3 and J is TRBJ2-5; 7 bases match TRBD2. The CDR3 runs 16 residues. Germline loops: CDR1 SGHNT, CDR2 YENEEA. Losses at the gene ends were 5 bases for V and 3 bases for J; bases not matched to a gene: 12. The CDR3 region has the DNA TGTGCCAGCAGCCCCTGGGGGGGACTTACCGAAGAGACCCAGTACTTC. Translating gives CASSPWGGLTEETQYF.

This chain joins TRBV6-5 and TRBJ1-4; the match to TRBD1 covers 10 bases. CDR3 size: 16 residues. V lost 0 bases and J lost 8; bases outside the gene matches: 6. Germline CDR1 MNHEY, CDR2 SVGAGI. The DNA of the CDR3 is TGTGCCAGCAGTTACTCGATTGGGACAGGGGACGAAAAACTGTTTTTT. The encoded protein is CASSYSIGTGDEKLFF.

The rearrangement uses TRBV5-4 and TRBJ2-5, with D perhaps matching TRBD2 (5 bases). Germline lookup yields CDR1 SGHNT and CDR2 YYREEE (reference sequence). Trimming pared 7 bases from V and 5 bases from J, leaving 18 bases between. The CDR3 runs to 14 residues. CDR3: CASLSGSFMETQYF. In nucleotides, the CDR3 is TGTGCCAGCCTCTCGGGGTCGTTCATGGAGACCCAGTACTTC.

CDR3 bases: TGTGCCAGCAGCTTAGTCCGGGAGGTGGACACTGAAGCTTTCTTT. This translates into CASSLVREVDTEAFF. The chain uses TRBV7-2 and TRBJ1-1; no clear D gene. The CDR3 totals 15 residues. The V gene lost 1 base and the J gene lost 3 bases, with 12 bases spanning the gap. The germline CDR1 and CDR2 sequences are SGHTA and FQGNSA.

The chain recombines TRBV4-2 with TRBJ2-7, with 7 bases aligning to TRBD1. The CDR3 contains 15 residues. Germline CDR1 is LGHNA and CDR2 is YNFKEQ. V dropped 1 base and J dropped 5; count of bases not matched to a gene: 8. CDR3 coding DNA: TGTGCCAGCAGCCAAGTCCCCCAGGGGGAACACGAGCAGTACTTC. Translation: CASSQVPQGEHEQYF.

The chain carries TRBV15 and TRBJ2-5, with TRBD2 matching 8 bases. V gave up 0 bases and J gave up 5 bases; unmatched junction bases: 11. The CDR3 is 17 residues long. Germline V CDR1 and CDR2: LNHNV, YYDKDF (reference sequence). DNA for the CDR3: TGTGCCACCAGCAGAGAGACTAGCGAATCGGAGGTGGAGACCCAGTACTTC. Amino acids: CATSRETSESEVETQYF.

The V gene is TRBV6-1, the J gene TRBJ2-5; TRBD1 agrees at 8 bases. This CDR3 comprises 14 residues. Germline values: CDR1 MNHNS, CDR2 SASEGT. The J segment lost 1 base and the V segment lost 8 bases, leaving 6 bases of the junction unmatched. The CDR3 DNA reads TGTGCCAGCCAATGGGACAGGAGCCAAGAGACCCAGTACTTC. This encodes CASQWDRSQETQYF.

The chain couples TRBV5-4 to TRBJ2-1; TRBD2 matches 8 bases. With 2 bases clipped from V and 6 bases from J, the junction kept 7 bases outside the gene matches. Germline V gives CDR1 SGHNT, CDR2 YYREEE (reference sequence). The length of the CDR3 is 15 residues. CDR3 bases: TGTGCCAGCAGCTTTGATAGGCGGGAGGCCAATGAGCAGTTCTTC. Translating gives CASSFDRREANEQFF.

This sequence joins TRBV11-3 and TRBJ2-3, with D perhaps TRBD2 (5 bases). V lost 1 base, J lost 5 bases, and 7 bases lay in between. The CDR3 runs 13 residues. From germline, CDR1 is SGHNT and CDR2 YENEEA. CDR3 nucleotides: TGTGCCAGCAGCTTAGGGGCGGGAGATACGCAGTATTTT. This translates into CASSLGAGDTQYF.

The genes are TRBV7-9 and TRBJ1-1; D gene uncertain. V lost 3 bases and J lost 3, with 14 bases in between. This CDR3 spans 15 amino acids. Germline lookup yields CDR1 SEHNR and CDR2 FQNEAQ (reference sequence). CDR3 protein: CASSFPEERDTEAFF. The CDR3 coding sequence is TGTGCCAGCAGCTTCCCCGAGGAGAGGGACACTGAAGCTTTCTTT.

The chain employs TRBV28 and TRBJ2-7; 7 bases align to TRBD2. Per the germline V gene, CDR1 is MDHEN and CDR2 is SYDVKM. Trimming at V came to 3 bases and at J to 4 bases, leaving 9 bases not matched to a gene. The CDR3 sequence is 15 residues long. CDR3 nucleotides: TGTGCCAGCAGTTTCAGCGGGATTAGCCCATACGAGCAGTACTTC. As protein: CASSFSGISPYEQYF.

The rearrangement uses TRBV27 and TRBJ2-3, with 11 bases fitting TRBD2. CDR3 length equals 16 residues. Trimming took 2 bases from V and 5 from J; bases not matched to a gene: 6. The germline CDR1 and CDR2 sequences are MNHEY and SMNVEV (reference sequence). The CDR3 reads CASSLHSGRAEDTQYF. The CDR3 DNA is TGTGCCAGCAGTTTACATAGCGGGAGGGCCGAAGATACGCAGTATTTT.

The chain is built from TRBV7-3 and TRBJ1-5, with TRBD1 matching 7 bases. From germline, CDR1 is SGHTA and CDR2 FQGTGA. CDR3 size: 13 residues. Trimming at V came to 5 bases and at J to 5 bases, leaving 3 bases not matched to a gene. CDR3 residues: CASSTGEDQPQHF. CDR3 sequence (DNA): TGTGCCAGCAGCACAGGGGAGGATCAGCCCCAGCATTTT.

The genes are TRBV29-1 and TRBJ2-2; 11 positions match TRBD2. The V segment lost 6 bases and the J segment 0 bases; nucleotides outside the gene matches: 12. Per germline, CDR1 SQVTM and CDR2 ANQGSEA. The CDR3 covers 18 residues. The CDR3 nucleotides are TGCAGCGTCCAATCAAGAGCTAGCGGGAGGACGAACACCGGGGAGCTGTTTTTT. This sequence encodes CSVQSRASGRTNTGELFF.

The chain carries TRBV19 and TRBJ1-5; TRBD1 is a possible D gene (5 bases). This CDR3 contains 16 residues. Per germline, CDR1 LNHDA and CDR2 SQIVND (reference sequence). The germline V and J ends were trimmed by 3 bases and 5 bases, with 17 bases remaining between them. The CDR3 here is CASSIPYQGRHQPQHF. CDR3 in DNA: TGTGCCAGTAGTATTCCCTACCAGGGTCGGCATCAGCCCCAGCATTTT.

This sequence joins TRBV25-1 and TRBJ2-1, with D hard to call. Per the germline V gene, CDR1 is MGHDK and CDR2 is SYGVNS. Trimming took off 2 bases at V and 7 bases at J, with 3 bases between the two ends. The CDR3 contains 11 residues. DNA of the CDR3: TGTGCCAGCAGTGAACTAAATGAGCAGTTCTTC. As protein: CASSELNEQFF.

The genes are TRBV28 and TRBJ2-2; D gene ambiguous. CDR1 is MDHEN and CDR2 is SYDVKM in the germline V gene. The CDR3 is 15 residues long. V dropped 6 bases and J dropped 0 bases, with 11 bases sitting between them. CDR3 sequence (DNA): TGTGCCAGCAGCCGACTCCCTTCGAACACCGGGGAGCTGTTTTTT. This sequence encodes CASSRLPSNTGELFF.

The chain couples TRBV4-3 to TRBJ1-5; 9 nucleotides match TRBD1. The CDR3 is made up of 16 amino acids. The J segment lost 6 bases and the V segment lost 0 bases, leaving 6 bases of the junction unmatched. CDR1 and CDR2 from the germline V gene are LGHNA and YSLEER. The CDR3 bases are TGCGCCAGCAGCCAAGAAATACGGGACAGGGTTCAGCCCCAGCATTTT. Translating gives CASSQEIRDRVQPQHF.

The chain employs TRBV19 and TRBJ2-2; a weak D match, TRBD1 (5 bases). This CDR3 comprises 13 residues. Trimming removed 3 bases at V and 7 bases at J, with 9 bases between. Germline V gene lookup returns CDR1 LNHDA and CDR2 SQIVND (reference sequence). The CDR3 is CASSIQGVGELFF. Here the CDR3 DNA reads TGTGCCAGTAGTATCCAGGGTGTCGGGGAGCTGTTTTTT. Using reference TRBV19 and TRBJ2-2 for the parts outside the CDR3, the full variable domain is DGGITQSPKYLFRKEGQNVTLSCEQNLNHDAMYWYRQDPGQGLRLIYYSQIVNDFQKGDIAEGYSVSREKKESFPLTVTSAQKNPTAFYLCASSIQGVGELFFGEGSRLTVL.

This sequence joins TRBV4-1 and TRBJ2-2; 12 positions agree with TRBD2. The CDR3 runs to 17 residues. V trimming: 0 bases; J trimming: 1 base; junction bases outside the gene matches: 0. Germline CDR1 MGHRA, CDR2 YSYEKL. CDR3: CASSQELAGGNTGELFF. Here the CDR3 DNA reads TGCGCCAGCAGCCAAGAACTAGCGGGAGGGAACACCGGGGAGCTGTTTTTT.

The J gene is TRBJ2-2, the V gene TRBV10-1; tentative D call: TRBD1 (5 bases). In germline, CDR1 is WNHNN, CDR2 SYGVQD (reference sequence). V was cut by 0 bases and J by 6 bases, with 8 bases left in between. This CDR3 is 14 amino acids long. The CDR3 nucleotides read TGCGCCAGCAGTGAGTCGGTAGGGGCCGGGGAGCTGTTTTTT. Its protein is CASSESVGAGELFF.

In its sample, this clone was seen once. The rearrangement links TRBV7-6 to TRBJ2-1; D may be TRBD2 (6 bases). The V gene's germline CDR1 is SGHVS and CDR2 FNYEAQ. There are 15 residues in the CDR3. The V gene lost 5 bases and the J gene lost 5 bases, with 16 bases spanning the gap. The CDR3 sequence is CASSPRYRTNNEQFF. CDR3 nucleotide sequence: TGTGCCAGCAGCCCTAGGTATCGGACTAACAATGAGCAGTTCTTC.